These 16 T cell receptor beta chains originate from one sample sequenced in a study of shared clonotypes between healthy human individuals. Some clones are missing from TCRdb's copy, which holds only in-frame ones; the method was immunoSEQ multiplex PCR. The sample lists roughly 2,000,000 clones; roughly 93% were seen once. CD45RO-negative cells were positively selected for CCR7, leaving out terminally differentiated effector memory CD45RA+ cells. Sequenced material: naive CD8+ T cells from PBMCs. The receptors here all came from a man between 18 and 35 years old in good health. Some clones in this sample may be carry-over from other donors' samples.

This chain uses TRBV6-5 with TRBJ1-1; D unresolved. The CDR3 length is 14 residues. V lost 4 bases to trimming and J lost 4 bases, with 13 bases between them. The V gene's germline CDR1 is MNHEY and CDR2 SVGAGI. CDR3 bases: TGTGCCAGCAGTTTACAGAGGATGGGCACTGAAGCTTTCTTT. It specifies CASSLQRMGTEAFF.

The chain employs TRBV11-2 and TRBJ2-2, with D perhaps matching TRBD2 (6 bases). V lost 5 bases and J lost 8, with 12 bases in between. The CDR3 totals 13 residues. CDR1 and CDR2 from the germline V gene are SGHAT and FQNNGV. CDR3 residues: CASSPGVGGELFF. Here the CDR3 DNA reads TGTGCCAGCAGCCCGGGAGTGGGGGGGGAGCTGTTTTTT.

This chain joins TRBV27 and TRBJ2-7; the D gene is possibly TRBD2 (5 bases). Germline loops: CDR1 MNHEY, CDR2 SMNVEV (reference sequence). This CDR3 has 14 residues. V was cut by 6 bases and J by 0 bases, with 12 bases left in between. CDR3: CASRPLRDSYEQYF. DNA for the CDR3: TGTGCCAGCAGGCCCCTCCGGGACTCCTACGAGCAGTACTTC.

In the case of this clone: This same CDR3 is encoded by further DNA sequences in the sample. The rearrangement uses TRBV4-3 and TRBJ2-5; 11 bases fit TRBD2. The CDR3 spans 15 residues. V lost 3 bases, J lost 1 base, and 1 base stayed unmatched. From germline, CDR1 is LGHNA and CDR2 YSLEER. The CDR3 reads CASSQGLAAQETQYF. CDR3 DNA: TGCGCCAGCAGCCAGGGACTAGCGGCCCAAGAGACCCAGTACTTC.

The rearrangement uses TRBV27 and TRBJ2-1; D might be TRBD1 (8 bases). V was pared by 6 bases and J by 1 base, with 19 bases between. CDR3 length: 17 amino acids. Per germline, CDR1 MNHEY and CDR2 SMNVEV (reference sequence). CDR3 protein: CASRDRGLAESYNEQFF. The DNA for the CDR3 is TGTGCCAGCAGAGACAGGGGCCTAGCGGAGTCCTACAATGAGCAGTTCTTC.

V is TRBV10-2 and J is TRBJ1-1, with D perhaps matching TRBD1 (6 bases). There are 11 residues in the CDR3. V lost 11 bases and J 11 bases, leaving 18 bases between the germline ends. Looked up from germline, CDR1 is WSHSY and CDR2 is SAAADI. The DNA of the CDR3 is TGCGCCTCCGGGGGCGTCACTGGGGCTTTCTTT. Translation gives CASGGVTGAFF.

V is TRBV28 and J is TRBJ1-4; tentatively, D is TRBD1 (6 bases). Per the germline V gene, CDR1 is MDHEN and CDR2 is SYDVKM. The V end was cut by 4 bases, the J end by 8 bases, with 23 bases between. This CDR3 region has 17 residues. CDR3 amino acids: CASSSPSWTDAEEKLFF. Here the CDR3 DNA reads TGTGCCAGCAGTTCCCCCAGCTGGACAGATGCGGAAGAAAAACTGTTTTTT.

The CDR3, as DNA: TGTGCCAGCAGCTCCCCCCCCGTCGAGCAGTACTTC. It codes for CASSSPPVEQYF. The J gene is TRBJ2-7, the V gene TRBV11-2, with D hard to call. Germline V gene sequence: CDR1 SGHAT, CDR2 FQNNGV. The CDR3 runs 12 residues. The V end lost 4 bases, the J end lost 6 bases, and 10 bases lay between the germline ends.

The chain combines TRBV7-9 with TRBJ2-7; D not certain. Germline lookup yields CDR1 SEHNR and CDR2 FQNEAQ (reference sequence). This CDR3 has 13 amino acids. Trimming left V 5 bases short and J 3 bases short, with 11 bases between. In DNA form, the CDR3 reads TGTGCCAGCAGCCTCCCCCGGGTCTACGAGCAGTACTTC. Translated, it gives CASSLPRVYEQYF.

The chain links TRBV7-9 to TRBJ2-1; TRBD2 agrees at 7 bases. Trimming at V came to 5 bases and at J to 4 bases, leaving 5 bases not matched to a gene. The CDR3 runs 14 residues. Germline lookup yields CDR1 SEHNR and CDR2 FQNEAQ (reference sequence). In DNA, the CDR3 is TGTGCCAGCAGCCCGCGGGAGTTGTACAATGAGCAGTTCTTC. It codes for CASSPRELYNEQFF. Full variable domain (missing parts from reference TRBV7-9 and TRBJ2-1): DTGVSQNPRHKITKRGQNVTFRCDPISEHNRLYWYRQTLGQGPEFLTYFQNEAQLEKSRLLSDRFSAERPKGSFSTLEIQRTEQGDSAMYLCASSPRELYNEQFFGPGTRLTVL.

The chain joins TRBV5-4 to TRBJ2-7; D call uncertain. Trimming left V 4 bases short and J 6 bases short, with 20 bases between. Germline V lookup: CDR1 SGHNT, CDR2 YYREEE (reference sequence). The CDR3 length is 15 residues. This CDR3 reads CASSTGGPRSIEQYF. CDR3 DNA sequence: TGTGCCAGCAGCACGGGCGGCCCACGGAGTATCGAGCAGTACTTC.

The chain recombines TRBV5-8 with TRBJ2-7; D possibly corresponds to TRBD2 (5 bases). Germline V gene sequence: CDR1 SGHTS, CDR2 YDEGEE. Trimming left V 6 bases short and J 0 bases short, with 10 bases between. The CDR3 runs to 13 residues. DNA of the CDR3: TGTGCCAGCATCATGGGGAGCTCCTACGAGCAGTACTTC. Translation gives CASIMGSSYEQYF.

This clone was seen once. The chain has TRBV10-3 and TRBJ2-7; TRBD2 matches 9 bases. Germline trimming cut 6 bases from V and 0 bases from J; bases unmatched to any gene: 3. The CDR3 has 14 residues. Germline CDR1 ENHRY, CDR2 SYGVKD. CDR3 protein: CAIRGGGDSYEQYF. The CDR3 bases are TGTGCCATCAGGGGCGGGGGGGACTCCTACGAGCAGTACTTC.

This sequence joins TRBV28 and TRBJ2-7, with D possibly being TRBD1 (6 bases). This CDR3 has 14 amino acids. Germline V gives CDR1 MDHEN, CDR2 SYDVKM. V was shortened by 4 bases and J by 2 bases, with 12 bases between the two germline ends. As DNA, the CDR3 is TGTGCCAGCAGTTCTCTGACAGGCACCTACGAGCAGTACTTC. This sequence encodes CASSSLTGTYEQYF.

The chain joins TRBV10-3 to TRBJ1-5; D remains unclear. Germline V gene lookup returns CDR1 ENHRY and CDR2 SYGVKD. The CDR3 loop spans 14 amino acids. Trimming pared 4 bases from V and 0 bases from J, leaving 7 bases between. In DNA form, the CDR3 reads TGTGCCATCAGTGCGGTGGATAGCAATCAGCCCCAGCATTTT. Amino acid sequence: CAISAVDSNQPQHF.

The chain combines TRBV19 with TRBJ2-3; TRBD2 agrees at 7 bases. V lost 3 bases, J lost 4 bases, and 7 bases stayed unmatched. The CDR3 has 15 residues. CDR1 and CDR2 (germline): LNHDA, SQIVND (reference sequence). The CDR3 is CASSINLAASDTQYF. The CDR3 nucleotides read TGTGCCAGTAGTATCAACCTAGCGGCCTCAGATACGCAGTATTTT.